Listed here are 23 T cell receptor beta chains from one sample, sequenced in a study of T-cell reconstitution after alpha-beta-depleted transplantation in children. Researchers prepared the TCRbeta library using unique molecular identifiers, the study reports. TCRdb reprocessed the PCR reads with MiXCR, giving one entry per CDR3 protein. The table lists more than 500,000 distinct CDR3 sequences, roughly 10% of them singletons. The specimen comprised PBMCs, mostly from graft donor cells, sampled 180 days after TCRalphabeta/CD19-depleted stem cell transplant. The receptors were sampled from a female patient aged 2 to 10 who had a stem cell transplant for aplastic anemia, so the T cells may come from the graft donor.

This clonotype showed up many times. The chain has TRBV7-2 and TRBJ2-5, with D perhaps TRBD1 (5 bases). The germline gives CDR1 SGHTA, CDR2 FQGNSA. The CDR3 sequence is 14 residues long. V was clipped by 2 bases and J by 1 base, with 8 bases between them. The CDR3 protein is CASSLRGSQETQYF. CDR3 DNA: TGTGCCAGCAGCTTAAGGGGATCCCAAGAGACCCAGTACTTC.

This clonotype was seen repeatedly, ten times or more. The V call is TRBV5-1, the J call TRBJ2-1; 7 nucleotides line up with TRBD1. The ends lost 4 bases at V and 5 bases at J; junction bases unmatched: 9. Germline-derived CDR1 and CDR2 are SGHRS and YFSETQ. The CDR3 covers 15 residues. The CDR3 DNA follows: TGCGCCAGCAGCGTTACCGGGACAGCAGACAATGAGCAGTTCTTC. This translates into CASSVTGTADNEQFF.

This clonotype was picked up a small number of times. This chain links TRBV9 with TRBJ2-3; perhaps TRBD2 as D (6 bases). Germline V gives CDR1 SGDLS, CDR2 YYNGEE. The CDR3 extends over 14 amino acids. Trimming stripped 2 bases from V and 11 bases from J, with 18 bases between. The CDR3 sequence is CASSVGGSGGMQYF. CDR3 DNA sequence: TGTGCCAGCAGCGTCGGGGGTTCGGGCGGGATGCAGTATTTT.

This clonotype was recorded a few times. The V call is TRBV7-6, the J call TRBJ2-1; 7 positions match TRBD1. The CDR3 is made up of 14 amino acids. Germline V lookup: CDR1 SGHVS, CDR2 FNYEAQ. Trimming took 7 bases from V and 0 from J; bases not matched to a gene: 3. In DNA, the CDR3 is TGTGCCAGCAAACAGGGGAGCTCCTACAATGAGCAGTTCTTC. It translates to CASKQGSSYNEQFF.

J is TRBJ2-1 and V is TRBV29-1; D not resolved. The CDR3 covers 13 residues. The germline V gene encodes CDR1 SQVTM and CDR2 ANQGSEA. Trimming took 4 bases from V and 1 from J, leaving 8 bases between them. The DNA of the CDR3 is TGCAGCGTTGTAAGCGTGTCCTACAATGAGCAGTTCTTC. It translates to CSVVSVSYNEQFF.

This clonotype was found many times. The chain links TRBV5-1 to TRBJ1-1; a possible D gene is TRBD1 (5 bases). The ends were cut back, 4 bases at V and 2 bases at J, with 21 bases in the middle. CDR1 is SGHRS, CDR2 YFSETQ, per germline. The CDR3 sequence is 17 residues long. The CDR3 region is CASSHAPTWTSNTEAFF. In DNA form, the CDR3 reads TGCGCCAGCAGCCATGCCCCAACTTGGACATCCAACACTGAAGCTTTCTTT.

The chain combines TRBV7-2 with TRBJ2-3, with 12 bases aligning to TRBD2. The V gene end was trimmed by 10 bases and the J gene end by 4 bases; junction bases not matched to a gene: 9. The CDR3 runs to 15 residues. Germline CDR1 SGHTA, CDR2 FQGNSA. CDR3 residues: CAMGPTSGGADTQYF. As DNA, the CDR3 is TGTGCCATGGGTCCGACTAGCGGGGGAGCAGATACGCAGTATTTT.

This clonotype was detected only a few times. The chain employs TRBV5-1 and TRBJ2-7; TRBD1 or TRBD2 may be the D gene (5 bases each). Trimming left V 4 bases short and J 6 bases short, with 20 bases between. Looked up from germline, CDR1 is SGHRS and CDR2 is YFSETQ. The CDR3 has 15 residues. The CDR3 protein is CASSIGTPDYGEQYV. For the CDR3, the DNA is TGCGCCAGCAGCATCGGGACCCCGGATTACGGCGAGCAGTACGTC.

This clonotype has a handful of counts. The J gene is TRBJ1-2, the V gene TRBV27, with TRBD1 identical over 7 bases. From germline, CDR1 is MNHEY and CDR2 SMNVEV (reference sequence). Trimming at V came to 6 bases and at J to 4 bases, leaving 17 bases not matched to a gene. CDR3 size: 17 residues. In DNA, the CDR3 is TGTGCCAGCAGCGCCTATGCTGGTATCAGGGGGATCTATGGCTACACCTTC. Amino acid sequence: CASSAYAGIRGIYGYTF.

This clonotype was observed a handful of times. The CDR3 DNA follows: TGCAGTGCTTCCACCGGGACTAGCCTTTCCGGGGAGCTGTTTTTT. It specifies CSASTGTSLSGELFF. The rearrangement joins TRBV20-1 to TRBJ2-2, with 9 bases identical to TRBD2. V lost 5 bases to trimming and J lost 6 bases; unmatched junction nucleotides: 10. Germline assignment: CDR1 DFQATT and CDR2 SNEGSKA (reference sequence). This CDR3 comprises 15 residues.

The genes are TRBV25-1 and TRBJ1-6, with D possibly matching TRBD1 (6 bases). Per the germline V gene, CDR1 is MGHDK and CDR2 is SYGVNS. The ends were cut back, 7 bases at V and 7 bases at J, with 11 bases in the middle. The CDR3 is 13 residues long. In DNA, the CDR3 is TGTGCCAGCATAAACAGGGCAAATTCACCCCTCCACTTT. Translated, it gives CASINRANSPLHF.

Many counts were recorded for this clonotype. The CDR3 loop reads CATSIGGDQETQYF. CDR3 nucleotide sequence: TGTGCCACCAGCATAGGGGGGGACCAAGAGACCCAGTACTTC. The V call is TRBV15, the J call TRBJ2-5; maybe TRBD2 (7 bases). V lost 4 bases and J 0 bases, leaving 9 bases between the germline ends. This CDR3 is built from 14 residues. The germline V gene has CDR1 LNHNV and CDR2 YYDKDF (reference sequence).

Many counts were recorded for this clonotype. CDR3 nucleotides: TGTGCCAGCAGCTTAGTACTAGCGGGCTACAATGAGCAGTTCTTC. It specifies CASSLVLAGYNEQFF. The chain employs TRBV7-3 and TRBJ2-1; 9 bases map to TRBD2. The CDR3 has 15 residues. Trimming took 2 bases from V and 3 from J; bases not matched to a gene: 2. Germline V CDR1 and CDR2: SGHTA, FQGTGA.

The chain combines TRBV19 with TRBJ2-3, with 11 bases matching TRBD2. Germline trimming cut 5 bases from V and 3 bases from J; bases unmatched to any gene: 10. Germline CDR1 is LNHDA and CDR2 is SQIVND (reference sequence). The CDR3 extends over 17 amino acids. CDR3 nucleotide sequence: TGTGCCAGTAGTTTTTCTGTCTGGACTAGCGGGACAGATACGCAGTATTTT. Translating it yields CASSFSVWTSGTDTQYF. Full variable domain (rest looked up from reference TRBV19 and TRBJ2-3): DGGITQSPKYLFRKEGQNVTLSCEQNLNHDAMYWYRQDPGQGLRLIYYSQIVNDFQKGDIAEGYSVSREKKESFPLTVTSAQKNPTAFYLCASSFSVWTSGTDTQYFGPGTRLTVL.

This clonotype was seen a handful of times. The CDR3 here is CASSDDLVKNIQYF. As DNA, the CDR3 is TGTGCCAGCAGTGACGACCTAGTCAAAAACATTCAGTACTTC. The V call is TRBV6-2 or TRBV6-3, the J call TRBJ2-4; D remains unclear. Germline CDR1 reads MNHEY; CDR2 reads SVGEGT. The CDR3 runs 14 residues. V dropped 5 bases and J dropped 3 bases, with 11 bases sitting between them.

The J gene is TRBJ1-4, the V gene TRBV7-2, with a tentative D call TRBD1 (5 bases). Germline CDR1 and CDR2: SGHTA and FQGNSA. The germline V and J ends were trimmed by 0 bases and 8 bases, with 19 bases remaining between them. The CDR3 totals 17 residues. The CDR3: CASSLALMMGTPEKLFF. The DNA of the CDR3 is TGTGCCAGCAGCTTAGCGCTAATGATGGGGACGCCAGAAAAACTGTTTTTT.

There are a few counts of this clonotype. CDR3 region: CASSRGLAGSRETQYF. CDR3 coding DNA: TGTGCCAGCAGCCGCGGACTAGCGGGATCGCGAGAGACCCAGTACTTC. The chain has TRBV5-4 and TRBJ2-5, with TRBD2 matching over 12 bases. CDR3 length: 16 residues. V dropped 4 bases and J dropped 4; count of bases not matched to a gene: 8. CDR1 SGHNT and CDR2 YYREEE come from the germline V gene (reference sequence).

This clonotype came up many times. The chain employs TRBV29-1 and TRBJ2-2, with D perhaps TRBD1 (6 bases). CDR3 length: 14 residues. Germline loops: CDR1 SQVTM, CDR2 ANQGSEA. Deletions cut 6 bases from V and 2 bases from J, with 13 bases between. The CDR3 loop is CSVLQGLNTGELFF. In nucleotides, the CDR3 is TGCAGCGTCCTACAGGGCCTAAACACCGGGGAGCTGTTTTTT.

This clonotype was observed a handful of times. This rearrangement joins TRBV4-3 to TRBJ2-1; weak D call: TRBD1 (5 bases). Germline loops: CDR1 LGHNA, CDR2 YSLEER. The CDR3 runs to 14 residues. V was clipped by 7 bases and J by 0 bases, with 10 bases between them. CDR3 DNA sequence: TGCGCCAGCAAGGGGTCGACCTCCTACAATGAGCAGTTCTTC. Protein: CASKGSTSYNEQFF.

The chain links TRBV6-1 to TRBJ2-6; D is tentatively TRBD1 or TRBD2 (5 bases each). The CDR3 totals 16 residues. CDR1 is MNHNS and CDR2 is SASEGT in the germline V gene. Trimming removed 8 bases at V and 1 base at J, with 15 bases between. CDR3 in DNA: TGTGCCAGCTACGGGACCCACAATTCTGGGGCCAACGTCCTGACTTTC. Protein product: CASYGTHNSGANVLTF.

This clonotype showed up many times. The CDR3 DNA reads TGCAGGGAGGGGGGGTATGATGGCTACACCTTC. Translation: CREGGYDGYTF. The chain carries TRBV20-1 and TRBJ1-2; maybe TRBD1 (6 bases). The CDR3 runs to 11 residues. CDR1 is DFQATT, CDR2 SNEGSKA, per germline (reference sequence).

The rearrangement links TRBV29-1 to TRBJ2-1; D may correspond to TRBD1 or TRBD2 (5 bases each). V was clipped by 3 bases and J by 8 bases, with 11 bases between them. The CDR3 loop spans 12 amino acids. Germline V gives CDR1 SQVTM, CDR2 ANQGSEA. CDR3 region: CSVEEWGHEQFF. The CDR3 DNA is TGCAGCGTTGAGGAGTGGGGACATGAGCAGTTCTTC.

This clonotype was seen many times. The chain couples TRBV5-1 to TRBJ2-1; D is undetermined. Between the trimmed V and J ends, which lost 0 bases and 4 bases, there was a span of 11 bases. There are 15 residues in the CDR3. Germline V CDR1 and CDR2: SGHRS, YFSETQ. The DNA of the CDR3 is TGCGCCAGCAGCTTGGACCCCGAGTGGTACAATGAGCAGTTCTTC. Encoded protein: CASSLDPEWYNEQFF.